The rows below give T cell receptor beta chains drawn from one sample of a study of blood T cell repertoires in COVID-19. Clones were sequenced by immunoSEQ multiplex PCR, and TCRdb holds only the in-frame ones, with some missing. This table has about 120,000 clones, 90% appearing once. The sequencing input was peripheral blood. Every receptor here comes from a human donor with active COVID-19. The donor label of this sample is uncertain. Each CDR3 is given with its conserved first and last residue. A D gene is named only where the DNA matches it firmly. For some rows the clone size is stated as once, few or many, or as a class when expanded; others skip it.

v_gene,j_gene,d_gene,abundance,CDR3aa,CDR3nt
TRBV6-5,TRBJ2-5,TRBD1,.,CASRPQGNGETQYF,TGTGCCAGCAGACCACAGGGGAATGGAGAGACCCAGTACTTC
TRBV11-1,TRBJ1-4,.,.,CASSARAGAIGEKLFF,TGTGCCAGCAGCGCTCGAGCGGGGGCGATAGGTGAAAAACTGTTTTTT
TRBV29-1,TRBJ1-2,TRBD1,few,CSVEDRQGVTGYTF,TGCAGCGTTGAAGACAGACAGGGAGTGACTGGCTACACCTTC
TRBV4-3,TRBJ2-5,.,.,CASSQDASKLETQYF,TGCGCCAGCAGCCAAGATGCCTCCAAACTAGAGACCCAGTACTTC
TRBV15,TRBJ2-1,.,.,CATSTKPLTGPLYNEQFF,TGTGCCACCAGCACAAAGCCCCTAACAGGGCCCCTCTACAATGAGCAGTTCTTC
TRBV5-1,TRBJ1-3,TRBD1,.,CASSPRPGTGGSTGNTIYF,TGCGCCAGCAGCCCACGTCCCGGGACAGGGGGCAGTACAGGAAACACCATATATTTT
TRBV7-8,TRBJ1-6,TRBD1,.,CASSTQGAYNSPLHF,TGTGCCAGCAGCACGCAGGGGGCCTATAATTCACCCCTCCACTTT
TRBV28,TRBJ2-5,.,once,CASSFSQGAAETQYF,TGTGCCAGCAGTTTTAGTCAAGGGGCAGCGGAGACCCAGTACTTC
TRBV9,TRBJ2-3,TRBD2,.,CASSVELAGTDTQYF,TGTGCCAGCAGCGTAGAACTAGCGGGGACAGATACGCAGTATTTT
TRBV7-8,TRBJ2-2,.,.,CASSFVRATGELFF,TGTGCCAGCAGCTTCGTCAGGGCCACCGGGGAGCTGTTTTTT
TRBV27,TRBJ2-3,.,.,CASSITGISTDTQYF,TGTGCCAGCTCTATTACAGGGATTTCGACAGATACGCAGTATTTT
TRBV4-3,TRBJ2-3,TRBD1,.,CASSQTRGRSDTQYF,TGCGCCAGCAGCCAAACCAGGGGGCGGTCAGATACGCAGTATTTT
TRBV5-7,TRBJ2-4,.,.,CASSLATGPLAKNIQYF,TGTGCCAGCAGCTTAGCCACAGGGCCCCTAGCCAAAAACATTCAGTACTTC
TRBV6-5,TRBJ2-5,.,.,CASRPLGLQETQYF,TGTGCCAGCAGACCCCTAGGACTACAAGAGACCCAGTACTTC
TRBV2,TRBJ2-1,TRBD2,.,CASSGLAGGYNEQFF,TGTGCCAGCAGTGGCCTAGCGGGGGGCTACAATGAGCAGTTCTTC
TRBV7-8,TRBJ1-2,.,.,CASSRDKDYGYTF,TGTGCCAGCAGCCGCGACAAGGACTATGGCTACACCTTC
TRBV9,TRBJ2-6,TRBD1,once,CASTGTGPSGANVLTF,TGTGCCAGCACCGGGACAGGGCCCTCTGGGGCCAACGTCCTGACTTTC
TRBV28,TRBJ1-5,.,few,CASSYRVGNQPQHF,TGTGCCAGCAGTTACAGGGTTGGCAATCAGCCCCAGCATTTT
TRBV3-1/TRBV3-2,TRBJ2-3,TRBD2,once,CASSPAGGTDTQYF,TGTGCCAGCAGCCCAGCGGGGGGCACGGATACGCAGTATTTT
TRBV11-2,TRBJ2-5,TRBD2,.,CASSLSAAGETQYF,TGTGCCAGCAGCTTGTCTGCAGCGGGGGAGACCCAGTACTTC
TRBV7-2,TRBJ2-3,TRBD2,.,CASSLVWGLAGEDTQYF,TGTGCCAGCAGCTTAGTATGGGGACTAGCGGGGGAAGATACGCAGTATTTT
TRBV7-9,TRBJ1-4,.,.,CASSSSNEKLFF,TGTGCCAGCAGCTCCAGTAATGAAAAACTGTTTTTT
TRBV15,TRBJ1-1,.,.,CATSRGGQIKVAFF,TGTGCCACCAGCAGAGGGGGACAAATAAAGGTAGCTTTCTTT
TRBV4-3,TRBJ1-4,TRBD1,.,CASSQVRRGVATNEKLFF,TGCGCCAGCAGCCAAGTACGCAGGGGGGTTGCAACTAATGAAAAACTGTTTTTT
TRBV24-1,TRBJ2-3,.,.,CATSWGADTQYF,TGTGCCACCAGCTGGGGGGCAGATACGCAGTATTTT
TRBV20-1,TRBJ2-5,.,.,CSAPRQNSQYF,TGCAGTGCTCCCCGACAGAACTCCCAGTACTTC
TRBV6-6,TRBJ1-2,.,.,CASSSPGLHYGYTF,TGTGCCAGCAGTTCCCCGGGACTCCACTATGGCTACACCTTC
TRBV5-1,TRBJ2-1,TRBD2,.,CASSLVGLAGHNEQFF,TGCGCCAGCAGCTTGGTTGGACTAGCGGGGCACAATGAGCAGTTCTTC
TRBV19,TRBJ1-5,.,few,CASSIETGPNQPQHF,TGTGCCAGTAGTATTGAGACAGGCCCCAATCAGCCCCAGCATTTT
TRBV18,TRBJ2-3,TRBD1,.,CASSPPIFTGEPASTDTQYF,TGTGCCAGCTCACCACCTATTTTTACAGGGGAGCCCGCTAGCACAGATACGCAGTATTTT
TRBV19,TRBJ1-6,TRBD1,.,CASIDRARNSPLHF,TGTGCCAGTATCGACAGGGCGAGGAATTCACCCCTCCACTTT